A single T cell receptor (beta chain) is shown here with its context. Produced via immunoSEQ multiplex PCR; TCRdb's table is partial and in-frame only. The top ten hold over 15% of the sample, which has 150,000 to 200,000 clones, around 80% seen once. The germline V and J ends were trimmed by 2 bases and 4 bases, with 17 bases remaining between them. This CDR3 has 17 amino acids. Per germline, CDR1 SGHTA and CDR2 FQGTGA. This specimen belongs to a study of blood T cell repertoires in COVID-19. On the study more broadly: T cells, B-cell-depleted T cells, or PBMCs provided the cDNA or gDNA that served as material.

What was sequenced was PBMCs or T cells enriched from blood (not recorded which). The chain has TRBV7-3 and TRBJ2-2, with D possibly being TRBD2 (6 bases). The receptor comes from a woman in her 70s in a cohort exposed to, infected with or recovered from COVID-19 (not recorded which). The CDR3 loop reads CASSLLVGGVVTGELFF. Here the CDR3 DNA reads TGTGCCAGCAGCTTATTAGTCGGCGGGGTTGTCACCGGGGAGCTGTTTTTT.